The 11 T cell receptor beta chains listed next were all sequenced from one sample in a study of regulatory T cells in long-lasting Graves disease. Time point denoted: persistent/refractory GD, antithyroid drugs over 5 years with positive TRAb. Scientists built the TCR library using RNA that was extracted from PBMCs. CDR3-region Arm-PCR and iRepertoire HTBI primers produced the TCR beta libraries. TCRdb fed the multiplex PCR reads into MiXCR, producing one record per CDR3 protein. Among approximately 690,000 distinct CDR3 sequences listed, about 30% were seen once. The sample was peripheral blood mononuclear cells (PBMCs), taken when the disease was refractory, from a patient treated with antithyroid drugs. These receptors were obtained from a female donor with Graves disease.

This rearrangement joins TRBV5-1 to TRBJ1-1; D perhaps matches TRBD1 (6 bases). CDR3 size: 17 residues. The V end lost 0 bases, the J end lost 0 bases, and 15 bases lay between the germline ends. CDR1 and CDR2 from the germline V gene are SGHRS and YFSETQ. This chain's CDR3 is CASSLETGASMNTEAFF. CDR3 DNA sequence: TGCGCCAGCAGCTTGGAGACAGGAGCCAGCATGAACACTGAAGCTTTCTTT.

CDR3 nucleotides: TGTGCCAGCAGCTCCTTCCTAGCGGGAGGGCCGAACACCGGGGAGCTGTTTTTT. Amino acid sequence: CASSSFLAGGPNTGELFF. The chain couples TRBV5-6 to TRBJ2-2, with TRBD2 identical over 12 bases. The CDR3 spans 18 residues. Germline CDR1 and CDR2: SGHDT and YYEEEE. V lost 3 bases and J lost 0; bases outside the gene matches: 6.

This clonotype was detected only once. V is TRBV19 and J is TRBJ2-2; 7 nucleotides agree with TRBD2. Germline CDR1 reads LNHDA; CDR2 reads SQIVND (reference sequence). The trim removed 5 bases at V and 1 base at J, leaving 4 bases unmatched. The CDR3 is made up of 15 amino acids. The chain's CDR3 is CASSDQRENTGELFF. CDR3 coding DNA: TGTGCCAGTAGTGACCAGCGGGAGAACACCGGGGAGCTGTTTTTT.

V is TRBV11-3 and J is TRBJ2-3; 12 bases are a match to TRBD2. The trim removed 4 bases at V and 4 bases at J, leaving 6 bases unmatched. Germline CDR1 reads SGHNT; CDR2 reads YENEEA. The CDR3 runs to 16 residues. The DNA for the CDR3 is TGTGCCAGCAGCTCAACTAGCGGGAGGAGTGCAGATACGCAGTATTTT. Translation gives CASSSTSGRSADTQYF.

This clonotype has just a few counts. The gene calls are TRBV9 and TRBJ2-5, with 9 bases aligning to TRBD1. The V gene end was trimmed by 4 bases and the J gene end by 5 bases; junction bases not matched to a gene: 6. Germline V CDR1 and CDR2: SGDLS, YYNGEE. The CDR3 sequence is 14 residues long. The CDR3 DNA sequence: TGTGCCAGCAGCATAACAGGGGGCGGGGAGACCCAGTACTTC. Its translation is CASSITGGGETQYF.

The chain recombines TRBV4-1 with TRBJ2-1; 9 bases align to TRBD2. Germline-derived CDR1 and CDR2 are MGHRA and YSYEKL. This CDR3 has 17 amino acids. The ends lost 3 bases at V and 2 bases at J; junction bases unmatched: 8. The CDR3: CASSQSLAGVTYNEQFF. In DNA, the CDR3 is TGCGCCAGCAGCCAGTCATTAGCGGGAGTAACCTACAATGAGCAGTTCTTC.

The CDR3 reads CSVQLLAPNTEAFF. CDR3 nucleotides: TGCAGCGTTCAACTTTTGGCGCCGAACACTGAAGCTTTCTTT. This chain uses TRBV29-1 with TRBJ1-1; D remains unclear. The length of the CDR3 is 14 residues. The germline V and J ends were trimmed by 5 bases and 1 base, with 14 bases remaining between them. Germline V gene lookup returns CDR1 SQVTM and CDR2 ANQGSEA.

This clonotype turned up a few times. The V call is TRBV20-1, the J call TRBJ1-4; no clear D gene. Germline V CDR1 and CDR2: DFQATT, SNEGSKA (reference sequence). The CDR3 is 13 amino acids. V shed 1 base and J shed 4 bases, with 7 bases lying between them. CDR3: CSARAGFNEKLFF. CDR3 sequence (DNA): TGCAGTGCTAGAGCGGGATTTAATGAAAAACTGTTTTTT.

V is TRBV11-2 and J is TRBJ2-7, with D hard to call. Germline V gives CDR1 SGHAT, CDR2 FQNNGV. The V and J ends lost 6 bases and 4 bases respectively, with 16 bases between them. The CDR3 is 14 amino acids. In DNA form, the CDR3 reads TGTGCCAGCAGAACCTGGCGTGGGGTGTACGAGCAGTACTTC. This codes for CASRTWRGVYEQYF.

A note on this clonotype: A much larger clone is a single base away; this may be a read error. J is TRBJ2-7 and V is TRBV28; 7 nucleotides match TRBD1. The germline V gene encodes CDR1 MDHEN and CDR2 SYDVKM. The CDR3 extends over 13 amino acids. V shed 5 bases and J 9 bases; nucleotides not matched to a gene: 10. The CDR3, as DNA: TGTGCCAGCAGTGTGACAGGGCTTGGTGGGCAGTACTTC. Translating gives CASSVTGLGGQYF.

CDR3 nucleotides: TGTGCCAGCACCCTCCGGACCGGGGGAGACTATGGCTACACCTTC. As protein: CASTLRTGGDYGYTF. The chain recombines TRBV7-9 with TRBJ1-2; tentatively, D is TRBD1 (5 bases). The CDR3 runs to 15 residues. Trimming removed 7 bases at V and 3 bases at J, with 18 bases between. Germline V CDR1 and CDR2: SEHNR, FQNEAQ (reference sequence).